This T cell receptor (beta chain) was documented in a study of blood T cell repertoires in COVID-19. Data came from immunoSEQ multiplex PCR; TCRdb stores just in-frame clones and leaves some out. The table has a few hundred thousand clones, around four fifths seen once. This clone is a singleton in its sample. Specimen: PBMCs or T cells enriched from blood (not recorded which). The receptor comes from a woman between 45 and 60 years old who had recovered from COVID-19.

The CDR3 DNA reads as TGTGCCAGCAGTTCAGCTGGGCTCTACGAGCAGTACTTC. This translates into CASSSAGLYEQYF. V gene TRBV27 combines with J gene TRBJ2-7; D gene uncertain. Trimming removed 4 bases from V and 3 bases from J, with 10 bases in between. The length of the CDR3 is 13 residues. CDR1 MNHEY and CDR2 SMNVEV come from the germline V gene (reference sequence).